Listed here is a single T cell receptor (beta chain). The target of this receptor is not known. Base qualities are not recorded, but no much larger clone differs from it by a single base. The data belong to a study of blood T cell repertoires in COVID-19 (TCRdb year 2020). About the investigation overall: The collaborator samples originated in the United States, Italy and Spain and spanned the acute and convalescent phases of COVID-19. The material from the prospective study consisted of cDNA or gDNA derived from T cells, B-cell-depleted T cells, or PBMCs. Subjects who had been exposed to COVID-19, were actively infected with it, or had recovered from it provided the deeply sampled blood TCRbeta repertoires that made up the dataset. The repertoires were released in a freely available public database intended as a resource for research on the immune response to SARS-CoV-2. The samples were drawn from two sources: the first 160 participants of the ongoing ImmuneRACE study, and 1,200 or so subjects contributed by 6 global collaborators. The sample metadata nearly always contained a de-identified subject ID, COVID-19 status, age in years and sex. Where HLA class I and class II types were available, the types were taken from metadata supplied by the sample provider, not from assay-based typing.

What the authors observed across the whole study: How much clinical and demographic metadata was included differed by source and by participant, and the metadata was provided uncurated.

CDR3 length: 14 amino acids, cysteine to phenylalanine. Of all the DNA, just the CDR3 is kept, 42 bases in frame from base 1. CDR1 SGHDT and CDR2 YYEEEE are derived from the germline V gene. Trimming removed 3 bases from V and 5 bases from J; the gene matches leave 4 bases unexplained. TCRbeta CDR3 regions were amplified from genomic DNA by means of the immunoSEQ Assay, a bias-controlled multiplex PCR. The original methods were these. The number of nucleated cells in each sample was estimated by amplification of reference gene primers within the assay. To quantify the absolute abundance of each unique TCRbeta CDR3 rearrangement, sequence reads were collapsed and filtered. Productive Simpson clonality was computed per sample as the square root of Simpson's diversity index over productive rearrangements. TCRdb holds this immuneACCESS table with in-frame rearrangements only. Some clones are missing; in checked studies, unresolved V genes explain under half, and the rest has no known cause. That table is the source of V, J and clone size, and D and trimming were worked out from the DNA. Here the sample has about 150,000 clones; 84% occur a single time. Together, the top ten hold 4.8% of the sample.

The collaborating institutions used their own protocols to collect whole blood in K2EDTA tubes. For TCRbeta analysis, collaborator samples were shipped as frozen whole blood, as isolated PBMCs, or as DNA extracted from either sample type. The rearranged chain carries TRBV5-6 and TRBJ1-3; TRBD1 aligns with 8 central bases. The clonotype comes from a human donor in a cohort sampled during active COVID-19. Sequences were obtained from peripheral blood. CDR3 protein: CASSSGTGRNTIYF. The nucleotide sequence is TGTGCCAGCAGCTCTGGGACAGGCCGAAACACCATATATTTT.